A selection of T cell receptor beta chains follows, all from one sample in a study of T cells in Graves' hyperthyroidism and ophthalmopathy. TCRdb re-called the multiplex PCR reads with MiXCR, one entry per CDR3 protein. The table has about 710,000 distinct CDR3 sequences, roughly 15% seen once; the top ten hold roughly 8%. Sequencing was carried out using blood. These receptors were collected from a young man with Graves' hyperthyroidism. CDR3s include the opening cysteine and the closing phenylalanine or tryptophan. Fields, in order: J gene, V gene, D gene, clone size, CDR3 DNA, CDR3 protein. A D gene is named only where the DNA matches it firmly. Only part of the rows carry a size: once, few, many, or a class if the clone is expanded.

TRBJ2-1,TRBV20-1,.,.,TGCAGTGCTAGTCTCCCCGGGGGCTACAATGAGCAGTTCTTC,CSASLPGGYNEQFF
TRBJ2-7,TRBV6-2/TRBV6-3,.,many,TGTGCCAGCAGTTCTGGGTCGGGGACCTCCTACGAGCAGTACTTC,CASSSGSGTSYEQYF
TRBJ2-3,TRBV28,.,many,TGTGCCAGCAGTTTAGGGGGCCTAGGGACAGATACGCAGTATTTT,CASSLGGLGTDTQYF
TRBJ2-7,TRBV7-9,.,many,TGTGCCAGCAGCTTCAGCGGCTCCTACGAGCAGTACTTC,CASSFSGSYEQYF
TRBJ2-1,TRBV18,.,many,TGTGCCAGCTCGACCGGGTGGGATCTCTACAATGAGCAGTTCTTC,CASSTGWDLYNEQFF
TRBJ2-5,TRBV7-9,TRBD1,many,TGTGCCAGCAGCTTTACAGGGGGAGGAGAGACCCAGTACTTC,CASSFTGGGETQYF
TRBJ2-1,TRBV6-2/TRBV6-3,.,few,TGTGCCAGCAGCCTCGTCGAGAGGGCGGGCTACAATGAGCAGTTCTTC,CASSLVERAGYNEQFF
TRBJ2-6,TRBV6-1,.,few,TGTGCCAGCAGGGGGTTCTCTGGGGCCAACGTCCTGACTTTC,CASRGFSGANVLTF
TRBJ2-1,TRBV29-1,.,.,TGCAGCGCCGCGGGCGAGGAAAGGGGCAATGAGCAGTTCTTC,CSAAGEERGNEQFF
TRBJ2-2,TRBV2,TRBD2,.,TGTGCCAGCAGTAGACCGGGACTACTCCCCGGGGAGCTGTTTTTT,CASSRPGLLPGELFF
TRBJ2-1,TRBV7-2,.,many,TGTGCCAGCAGCTTAGCGGGACTCCTTGAGCAGTTCTTC,CASSLAGLLEQFF
TRBJ2-2,TRBV18,.,.,TGTGCCAGCTCACCTTTAGGCCCCCAAATTGCCGGGGAGCTGTTTTTT,CASSPLGPQIAGELFF
TRBJ2-4,TRBV18,.,many,TGTGCCAGCTCACCCCCCGGAGGGCTTGAAAACATTCAGTACTTC,CASSPPGGLENIQYF
TRBJ2-2,TRBV7-2,TRBD2,few,TGTGCCAGCAGACCAGGGACTAGCGGGCGATACACCGGGGAGCTGTTTTTT,CASRPGTSGRYTGELFF
TRBJ1-6,TRBV7-9,.,.,TGTGCCAGCAGCTTACCCCAGCTAGATAATTCACCCCTCCACTTT,CASSLPQLDNSPLHF
TRBJ2-2,TRBV6-5,.,many,TGTGCCAGCAGTTACTTGGGGGCCAGCACCGGGGAGCTGTTTTTT,CASSYLGASTGELFF
TRBJ2-5,TRBV7-2,TRBD2,.,TGTGCCAGCAGCTTACGGTTGCGGGAGGGCCCGGGGGAGACCCAGTACTTC,CASSLRLREGPGETQYF
TRBJ2-1,TRBV7-2,.,.,TGTGCCAGCAGCCTCCGGGGAAATTGGCAGTACAATGAGCAGTTCTTC,CASSLRGNWQYNEQFF
TRBJ1-2,TRBV29-1,.,many,TGCAGCGTTGAGGGTGCCGGGGGCCCCGGCTATGGCTACACCTTC,CSVEGAGGPGYGYTF
TRBJ1-1,TRBV2,.,many,TGTGCCAGCAGCGCAAACTGGAACACTGAAGCTTTCTTT,CASSANWNTEAFF
TRBJ2-7,TRBV15,.,few,TGTGCCACCAGCAGGGAACCGGGGCTCGAGCAGTACTTC,CATSREPGLEQYF
TRBJ1-5,TRBV28,.,.,TGTGCCAGCAGGCACAGACATCCTCCGGAAGCCCAGCATTTT,CASRHRHPPEAQHF
TRBJ1-1,TRBV19,.,few,TGTGCCATCGCCTCGCCGGGGGGGTCCACTGAAGCTTTCTTT,CAIASPGGSTEAFF
TRBJ2-1,TRBV20-1,.,few,TGCAGGCCTGTGGGCAGGGAGCAGTTCTTC,CRPVGREQFF
TRBJ1-1,TRBV2,.,few,TGTGCCAGCAGTGTTACGGGGTCCACTGAAGCTTTCTTT,CASSVTGSTEAFF
TRBJ2-5,TRBV24-1,TRBD1,many,TGTGCCACCAGTGATGGCGGGACAGGGGGCCTCCAAGAGACCCAGTACTTC,CATSDGGTGGLQETQYF
TRBJ2-7,TRBV6-2/TRBV6-3,TRBD2,few,TGTGCCAGCGTGGTAGCGGGTCTCTACGAGCAGTACTTC,CASVVAGLYEQYF
TRBJ2-5,TRBV12-3/TRBV12-4,TRBD2,many,TGTGCCAGCAGTTTAAGCGGGATGGAGACCCAGTACTTC,CASSLSGMETQYF
TRBJ2-7,TRBV20-1,.,once,TGCAGTGCTCGACGTAGTGGAGGCGAGCAGTACTTC,CSARRSGGEQYF
TRBJ2-7,TRBV10-3,TRBD2,many,TGTGCCATCAGTGAGCCGGGACTAGATGGGGTCTACGAGCAGTACTTC,CAISEPGLDGVYEQYF
TRBJ2-1,TRBV24-1,.,few,TGTGCCACCAGTGACTCTGACAGGAATGAGCAGTTCTTC,CATSDSDRNEQFF
TRBJ2-5,TRBV5-1,.,many,TGTGCCAGCTCACCAGGTCAAGGGGAGGAGACCCAGTACTTC,CASSPGQGEETQYF
TRBJ2-2,TRBV20-1,TRBD2,once,TGCAGTGCCGCTTCATTACGCGGGAGCGAGGGAACCGGGGAGCTGTTTTTT,CSAASLRGSEGTGELFF